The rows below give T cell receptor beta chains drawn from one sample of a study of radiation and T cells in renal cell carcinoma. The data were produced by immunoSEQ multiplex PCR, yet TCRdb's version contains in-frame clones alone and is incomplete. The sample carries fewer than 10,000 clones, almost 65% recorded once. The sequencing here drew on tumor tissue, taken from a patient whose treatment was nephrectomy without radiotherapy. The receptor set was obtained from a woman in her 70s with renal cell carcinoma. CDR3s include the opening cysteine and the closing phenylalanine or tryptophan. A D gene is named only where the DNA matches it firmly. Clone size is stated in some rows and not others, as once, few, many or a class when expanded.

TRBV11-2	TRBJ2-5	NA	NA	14	TGTGCCAGCAACCTAGGTTTACAGGGCAGTACCCAGTACTTC	CASNLGLQGSTQYF
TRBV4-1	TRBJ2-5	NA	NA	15	TGCGCCAGCAGCCGTCAGGGACGGACGGAGGAGACCCAGTACTTC	CASSRQGRTEETQYF
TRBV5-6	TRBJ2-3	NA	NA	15	TGTGCCAGCAGCCCGGACTACGCGCCGGGGGATACGCAGTATTTT	CASSPDYAPGDTQYF
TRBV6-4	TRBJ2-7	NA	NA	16	TGTGCCAGCAGTGACCCGAGTCTCAAGAGCTCCTACGAGCAGTACTTC	CASSDPSLKSSYEQYF
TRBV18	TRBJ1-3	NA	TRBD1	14	TGTGCCAGCTCGACGACAGGGTCGAAAAACACCATATATTTT	CASSTTGSKNTIYF
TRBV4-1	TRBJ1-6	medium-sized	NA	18	TGCGCCAGCAGCCAAGTTTTGGGTTGGTCGGGGGTGAATTCACCCCTCCACTTT	CASSQVLGWSGVNSPLHF
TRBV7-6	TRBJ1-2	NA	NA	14	TGTGCCAGCAGCGATACCCTTACAGGGAAAGAGTACACCTTC	CASSDTLTGKEYTF
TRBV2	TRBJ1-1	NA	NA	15	TGTGCCAGCAGTGATTCTGGGAGTGGAAACACTGAAGCTTTCTTT	CASSDSGSGNTEAFF
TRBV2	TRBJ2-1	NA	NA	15	TGTGCCAGCAGGGAATCAGGGGTCTCCTACAATGAGCAGTTCTTC	CASRESGVSYNEQFF
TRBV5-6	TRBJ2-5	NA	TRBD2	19	TGTGCCAGCAGCTTCCCCCCGGGACTAGCGGGGGTCACCCAAGAGACCCAGTACTTC	CASSFPPGLAGVTQETQYF
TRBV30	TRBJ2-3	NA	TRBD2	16	TGTGCCTGGAGTGTAAGGATAGCGGGGGGCACAGATACGCAGTATTTT	CAWSVRIAGGTDTQYF
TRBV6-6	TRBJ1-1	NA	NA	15	TGTGCCAGCAGTTATCCCGGGACACCGAAGACTGAAGCTTTCTTT	CASSYPGTPKTEAFF
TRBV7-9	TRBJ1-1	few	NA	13	TGTGCCAGCAGCTTAGGAATGAACACTGAAGCTTTCTTT	CASSLGMNTEAFF
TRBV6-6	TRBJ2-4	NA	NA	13	TGTGCCACCCACCAGGGAGCCAAAAACATTCAGTACTTC	CATHQGAKNIQYF
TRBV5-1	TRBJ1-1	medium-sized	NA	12	TGCGCCAGCAGCTTGGAAGGTACTGAAGCTTTCTTT	CASSLEGTEAFF
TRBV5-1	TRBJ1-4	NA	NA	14	TGCGCCAGCAGTCCGGGATCCTCTAATGAAAAACTGTTTTTT	CASSPGSSNEKLFF
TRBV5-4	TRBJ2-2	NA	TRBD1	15	TGTGCCAGCAGCCCAAGACAGGGGGCGCCCGGGGAGCTGTTTTTT	CASSPRQGAPGELFF
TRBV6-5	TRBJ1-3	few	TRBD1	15	TGTGCCAGCAGGACCCCGACAGGGAGGGGAAACACCATATATTTT	CASRTPTGRGNTIYF
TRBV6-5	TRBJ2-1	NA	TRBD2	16	TGTGCCAGCAGTTACTCCGGGACTAGCTCCTACAATGAGCAGTTCTTC	CASSYSGTSSYNEQFF
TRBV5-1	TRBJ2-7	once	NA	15	TGCGCCAGCAGCTTGGGAACCTGGGGGGCTCACGAGCAGTACTTC	CASSLGTWGAHEQYF
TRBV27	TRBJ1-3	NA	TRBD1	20	TGTGCCAGCAGTTTCGCCCACGGGACAGGGCAAAAATTTTCTGGAAACACCATATATTTT	CASSFAHGTGQKFSGNTIYF
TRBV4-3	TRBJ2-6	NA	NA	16	TGCGCCAGCAGCCAAGATTGGAACTCTGGGGCCAACGTCCTGACTTTC	CASSQDWNSGANVLTF
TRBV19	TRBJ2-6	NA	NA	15	TGTGCCAGTAGTATATTGGTCTCTGGGGCCAACGTCCTGACTTTC	CASSILVSGANVLTF
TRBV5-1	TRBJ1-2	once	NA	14	TGCGCCAGCAGCTCGGACCCTGCTAACTATGGCTACACCTTC	CASSSDPANYGYTF
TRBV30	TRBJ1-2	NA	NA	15	TGTGCCTGGAGCTTTTCGGACCGACCTAACTATGGCTACACCTTC	CAWSFSDRPNYGYTF
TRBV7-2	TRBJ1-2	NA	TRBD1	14	TGTGCCAGCAGCTTAAGGGGACAGTCTGAACCCTACACCTTC	CASSLRGQSEPYTF
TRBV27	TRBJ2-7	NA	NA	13	TGTGCCAGCAGAGTCCAGGGAGCTATGGGGCAGTACTTC	CASRVQGAMGQYF
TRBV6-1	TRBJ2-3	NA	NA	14	TGTGCCAGCACCCCGACCAGTGGATCAGATACGCAGTATTTT	CASTPTSGSDTQYF
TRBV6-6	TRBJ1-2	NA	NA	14	TGTGCCACCCATACACCCCTCGGGGACTATGGCTACACCTTC	CATHTPLGDYGYTF
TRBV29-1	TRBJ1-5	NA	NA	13	TGCAGCGTTGTACAGGGAGACGGCCAGCCCCAGCATTTT	CSVVQGDGQPQHF
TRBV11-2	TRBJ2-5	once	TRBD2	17	TGTGCCAGCAGCTTAGGGCCAGCGGGGGGGCGGGGGGAGACCCAGTACTTC	CASSLGPAGGRGETQYF
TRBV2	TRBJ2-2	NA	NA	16	TGTGCCAGCAGCCCTCCCCGCAGTCAGGGCCCCGGGGAGCTGTTTTTT	CASSPPRSQGPGELFF
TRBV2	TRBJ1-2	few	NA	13	TGTGCCAGCCTCGGGATCAGGTCCTATGGCTACACCTTC	CASLGIRSYGYTF
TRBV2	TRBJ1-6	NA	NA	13	TGTGCCAGCAGAGGAGGCGGGAATTCACCCCTCCACTTT	CASRGGGNSPLHF
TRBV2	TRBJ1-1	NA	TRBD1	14	TGTGCCAGCAGAGGGACAGTTCGGAACACTGAAGCTTTCTTT	CASRGTVRNTEAFF
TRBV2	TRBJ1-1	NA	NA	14	TGTGCCAGCAGTGAACAGGGAGAGAACACTGAAGCTTTCTTT	CASSEQGENTEAFF
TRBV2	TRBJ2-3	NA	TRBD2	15	TGTGCCAGCAGTGCTGGCGGGGGTCACACAGATACGCAGTATTTT	CASSAGGGHTDTQYF